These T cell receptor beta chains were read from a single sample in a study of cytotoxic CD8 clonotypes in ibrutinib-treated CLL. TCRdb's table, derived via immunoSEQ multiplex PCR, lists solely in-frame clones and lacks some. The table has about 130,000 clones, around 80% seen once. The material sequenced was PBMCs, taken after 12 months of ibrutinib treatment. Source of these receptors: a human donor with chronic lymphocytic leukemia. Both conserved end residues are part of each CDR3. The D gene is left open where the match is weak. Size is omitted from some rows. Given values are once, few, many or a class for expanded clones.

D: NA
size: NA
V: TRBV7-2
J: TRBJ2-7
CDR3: CASSLKQGASYEQYF
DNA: TGTGCCAGCAGCTTAAAACAGGGAGCCTCCTACGAGCAGTACTTC

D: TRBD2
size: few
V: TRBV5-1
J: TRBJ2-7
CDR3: CASSLASTGGYHEQYF
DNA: TGCGCCAGCAGCTTGGCCTCAACGGGAGGCTACCACGAGCAGTACTTC

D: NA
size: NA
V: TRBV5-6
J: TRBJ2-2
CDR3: CASSLELTGELFF
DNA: TGTGCCAGCAGCTTGGAACTCACCGGGGAGCTGTTTTTT

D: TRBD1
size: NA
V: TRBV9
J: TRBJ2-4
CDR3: CASSVGPTRQGASYF
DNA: TGTGCCAGCAGCGTAGGTCCGACGCGACAGGGGGCTTCGTACTTC

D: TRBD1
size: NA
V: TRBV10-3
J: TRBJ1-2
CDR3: CAISRDRVDGYTF
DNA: TGTGCCATCAGTAGGGACAGGGTTGATGGCTACACCTTC

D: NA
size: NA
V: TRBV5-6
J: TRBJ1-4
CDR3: CASSSSSGSNEKLFF
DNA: TGTGCCAGCAGCTCCTCTTCGGGATCTAATGAAAAACTGTTTTTT

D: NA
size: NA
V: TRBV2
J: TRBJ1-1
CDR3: CASRAGTENTEAFF
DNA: TGTGCCAGCAGAGCAGGGACCGAGAACACTGAAGCTTTCTTT

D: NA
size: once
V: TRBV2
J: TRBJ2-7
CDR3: CASIGGRAGPRLYEQYF
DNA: TGTGCCAGCATTGGGGGGCGAGCGGGTCCCAGACTCTACGAGCAGTACTTC

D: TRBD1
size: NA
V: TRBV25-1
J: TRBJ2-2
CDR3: CASRTGGRTGELFF
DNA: TGTGCCAGTCGGACAGGGGGCCGAACCGGGGAGCTGTTTTTT

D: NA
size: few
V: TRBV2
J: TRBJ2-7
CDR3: CASSGDLTYEQYF
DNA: TGTGCCAGCAGCGGGGACCTCACCTACGAGCAGTACTTC

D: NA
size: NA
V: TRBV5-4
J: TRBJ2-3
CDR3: CASSLRIGAIGADTQYF
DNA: TGTGCCAGCAGCTTACGTATCGGGGCTATCGGGGCAGATACGCAGTATTTT

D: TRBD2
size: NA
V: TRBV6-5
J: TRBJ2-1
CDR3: CASRPGTSGLNEQFF
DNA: TGTGCCAGCAGACCGGGGACTAGCGGCCTCAATGAGCAGTTCTTC

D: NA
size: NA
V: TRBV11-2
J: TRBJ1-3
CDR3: CASSLGTSSGNTIYF
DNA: TGTGCCAGCAGCTTAGGGACGAGCTCTGGAAACACCATATATTTT

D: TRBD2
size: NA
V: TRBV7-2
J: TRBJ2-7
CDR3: CASSDNLAGVDEQYF
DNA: TGTGCCAGCAGCGACAATCTAGCGGGAGTGGACGAGCAGTACTTC

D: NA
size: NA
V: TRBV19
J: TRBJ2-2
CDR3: CASTNIGTEKTGELFF
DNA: TGTGCCAGTACCAACATAGGAACAGAAAAAACCGGGGAGCTGTTTTTT

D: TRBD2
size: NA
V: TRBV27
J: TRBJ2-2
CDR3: CASKTSGTEELFF
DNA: TGTGCCAGCAAAACTAGCGGGACAGAGGAGCTGTTTTTT

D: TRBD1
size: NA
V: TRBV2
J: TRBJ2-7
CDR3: CASRETGGAGGEQYF
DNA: TGTGCCAGCAGGGAAACAGGGGGCGCGGGTGGCGAGCAGTACTTC

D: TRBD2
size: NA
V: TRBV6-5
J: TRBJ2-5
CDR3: CASCRGGETQYF
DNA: TGTGCCAGCTGCCGGGGGGGGGAGACCCAGTACTTC

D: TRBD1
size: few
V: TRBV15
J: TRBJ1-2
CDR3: CATSSQGAVSYGYTF
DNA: TGTGCCACCAGCAGTCAGGGGGCGGTTTCGTATGGCTACACCTTC

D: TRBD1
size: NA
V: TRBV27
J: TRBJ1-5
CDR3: CASSLGTGSNQPQHF
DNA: TGTGCCAGCAGTTTAGGGACAGGGAGCAATCAGCCCCAGCATTTT

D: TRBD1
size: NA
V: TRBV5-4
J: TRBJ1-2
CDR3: CASSSLGQALYNYGYTF
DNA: TGTGCCAGCAGCTCCCTGGGACAGGCCCTATATAACTATGGCTACACCTTC

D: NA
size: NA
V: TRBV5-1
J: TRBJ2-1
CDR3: CASSDPNRDFNEQFF
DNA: TGCGCCAGCAGCGATCCCAATCGCGACTTCAATGAGCAGTTCTTC

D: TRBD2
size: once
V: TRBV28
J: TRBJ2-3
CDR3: CASSPGLADPSTDTQYF
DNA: TGTGCCAGCAGTCCGGGACTAGCGGACCCTAGCACAGATACGCAGTATTTT

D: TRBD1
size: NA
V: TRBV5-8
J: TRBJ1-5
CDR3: CASSPRTGAGRQPQHF
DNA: TGTGCCAGCAGCCCAAGGACAGGGGCTGGCCGTCAGCCCCAGCATTTT

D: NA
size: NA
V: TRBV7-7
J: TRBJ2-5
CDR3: CASSLGRTGGLTLVQETQYF
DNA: TGTGCCAGCAGCTTAGGTCGTACTGGGGGACTTACCCTCGTCCAAGAGACCCAGTACTTC

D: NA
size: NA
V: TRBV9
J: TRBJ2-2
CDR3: CASSVAGGPYTGELFF
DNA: TGTGCCAGCAGCGTAGCCGGGGGGCCGTACACCGGGGAGCTGTTTTTT

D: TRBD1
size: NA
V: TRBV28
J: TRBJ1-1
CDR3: CASSITGTANTEAFF
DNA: TGTGCCAGCAGTATCACCGGGACAGCGAACACTGAAGCTTTCTTT

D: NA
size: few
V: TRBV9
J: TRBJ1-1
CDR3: CASSFAGVTEAFF
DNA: TGTGCCAGCAGCTTTGCCGGGGTCACTGAAGCTTTCTTT

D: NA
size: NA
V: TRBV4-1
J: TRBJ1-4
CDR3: CASSQVGVREKLFF
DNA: TGCGCCAGCAGCCAAGTGGGGGTTCGGGAAAAACTGTTTTTT

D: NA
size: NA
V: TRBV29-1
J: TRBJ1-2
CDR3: CSVGPDGYTF
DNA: TGCAGCGTTGGGCCAGATGGCTACACCTTC

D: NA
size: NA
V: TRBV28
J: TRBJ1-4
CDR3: CASSWQGNEKLFF
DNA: TGTGCCAGCAGCTGGCAAGGAAATGAAAAACTGTTTTTT

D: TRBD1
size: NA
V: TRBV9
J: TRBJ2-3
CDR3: CASSGRQGHTDTQYF
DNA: TGTGCCAGCAGCGGGCGACAGGGACACACAGATACGCAGTATTTT

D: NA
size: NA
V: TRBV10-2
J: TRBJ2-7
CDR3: CASSHGEGYEQYF
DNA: TGCGCCAGCAGCCACGGGGAAGGCTACGAGCAGTACTTC

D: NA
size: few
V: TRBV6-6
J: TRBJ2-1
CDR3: CASSRKPPSSYNEQFF
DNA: TGTGCCAGCAGTAGGAAGCCACCGAGCTCCTACAATGAGCAGTTCTTC

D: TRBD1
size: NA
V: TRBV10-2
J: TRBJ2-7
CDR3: CASSESEGQAEQYF
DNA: TGCGCCAGCAGTGAGTCAGAGGGACAGGCCGAGCAGTACTTC

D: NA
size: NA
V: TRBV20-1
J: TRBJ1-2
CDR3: CSASVFHGYTF
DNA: TGCAGTGCTAGCGTCTTCCATGGCTACACCTTC

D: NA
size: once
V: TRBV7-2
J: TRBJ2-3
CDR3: CASSFARTNWADTQYF
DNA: TGTGCCAGCAGCTTTGCCCGCACCAATTGGGCAGATACGCAGTATTTT

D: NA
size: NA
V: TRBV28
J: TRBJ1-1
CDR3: CASSADRSEAFF
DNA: TGTGCCAGCAGTGCCGATCGGTCTGAAGCTTTCTTT

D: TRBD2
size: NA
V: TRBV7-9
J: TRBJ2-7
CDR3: CASSKGLAGVYEQYF
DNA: TGTGCCAGCAGCAAGGGACTAGCGGGAGTCTACGAGCAGTACTTC

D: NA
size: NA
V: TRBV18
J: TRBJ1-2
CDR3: CASSPSGGVRYGYTF
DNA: TGTGCCAGCTCACCTTCGGGGGGCGTTCGTTATGGCTACACCTTC

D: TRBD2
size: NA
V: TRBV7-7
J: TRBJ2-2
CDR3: CASSLIAGELTGELFF
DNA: TGTGCTAGCAGCTTAATAGCGGGAGAACTCACCGGGGAGCTGTTTTTT

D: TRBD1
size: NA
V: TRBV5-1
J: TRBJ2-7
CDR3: CASSLAGTGEQYF
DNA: TGCGCCAGCAGCTTGGCCGGGACAGGGGAGCAGTACTTC

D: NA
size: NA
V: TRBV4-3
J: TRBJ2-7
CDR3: CASSPTVSYEQYF
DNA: TGCGCCAGCAGCCCGACAGTTTCCTACGAGCAGTACTTC

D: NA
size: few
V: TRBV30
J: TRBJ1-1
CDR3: CAWSVSGGTEAFF
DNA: TGTGCCTGGAGTGTAAGTGGGGGTACTGAAGCTTTCTTT

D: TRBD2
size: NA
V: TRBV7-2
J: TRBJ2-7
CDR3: CASSFSVGGLSEQYF
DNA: TGTGCCAGCAGCTTTTCGGTGGGAGGGCTTTCCGAGCAGTACTTC

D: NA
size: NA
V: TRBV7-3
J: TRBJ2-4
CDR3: CASTPDRAKNIQYF
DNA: TGTGCCAGCACCCCTGACCGAGCGAAAAACATTCAGTACTTC

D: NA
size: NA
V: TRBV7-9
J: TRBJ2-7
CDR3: CASSLVAGRDSYEQYF
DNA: TGTGCCAGCAGCTTAGTAGCTGGAAGGGACTCCTACGAGCAGTACTTC

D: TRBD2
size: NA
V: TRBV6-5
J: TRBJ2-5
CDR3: CASRTSRETQYF
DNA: TGTGCCAGCCGGACTAGCAGAGAGACCCAGTACTTC